Included here is one TCR beta chain sequence, with context. Its target is not known. Clones were read by immunoSEQ multiplex PCR, and TCRdb kept only the in-frame ones, dropping some. The sample gives hundreds of thousands of clones, 80% to 90% of which show up once; 5% is in the top ten. The source of the sample is a study of Ad26.COV2.S vaccination and SARS-CoV-2 variants. As for the study in general: Ad26.COV2.S, an intramuscular injection, was given once or twice 56 days apart. General study findings and limits: Placebo recipients trailed vaccine recipients in spike-specific TCR breadth. Assessments of TCR breadth and depth may have underestimated the total T cell responses.

As to treatment: about 20 received Ad26.COV2.S at low or high dose, single or two shots; 5 received placebo; per-sample allocation not given. The samples were gathered on day 63 after the first injection of vaccine or placebo. Wuhan-strain SARS-CoV-2 spike was expressed by the Ad26 vector that made up the vaccine. Germline V CDR1 and CDR2: SEHNR, FQNEAQ (reference sequence). V was shortened by 2 bases and J by 5 bases, with 6 bases between the two germline ends. The CDR3 loop spans 12 amino acids. The chain combines TRBV7-9 with TRBJ2-5, with no clear D. The material sequenced was peripheral blood, taken in a trial of Ad26.COV2.S vaccine versus placebo. The sequence was collected from a person aged 18-60 years who received the Ad26.COV2.S COVID-19 vaccine or a placebo. The CDR3, as DNA: TGTGCCAGCAGCTTATTTCCGGAGACCCAGTACTTC. This gives the protein CASSLFPETQYF.